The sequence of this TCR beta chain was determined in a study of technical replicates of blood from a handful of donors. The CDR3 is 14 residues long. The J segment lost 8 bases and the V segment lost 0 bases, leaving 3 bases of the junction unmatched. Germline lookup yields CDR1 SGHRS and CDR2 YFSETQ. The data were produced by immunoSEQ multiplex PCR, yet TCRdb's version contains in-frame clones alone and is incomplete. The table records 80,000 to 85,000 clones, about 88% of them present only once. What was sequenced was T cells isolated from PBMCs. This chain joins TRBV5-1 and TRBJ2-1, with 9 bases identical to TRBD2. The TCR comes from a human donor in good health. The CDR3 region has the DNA TGCGCCAGCAGCTTGGGACTAGCGGTGGATGAGCAGTTCTTC. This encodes CASSLGLAVDEQFF. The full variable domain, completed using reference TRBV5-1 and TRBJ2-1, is KAGVTQTPRYLIKTRGQQVTLSCSPISGHRSVSWYQQTPGQGLQFLFEYFSETQRNKGNFPGRFSGRQFSNSRSEMNVSTLELGDSALYLCASSLGLAVDEQFFGPGTRLTVL.